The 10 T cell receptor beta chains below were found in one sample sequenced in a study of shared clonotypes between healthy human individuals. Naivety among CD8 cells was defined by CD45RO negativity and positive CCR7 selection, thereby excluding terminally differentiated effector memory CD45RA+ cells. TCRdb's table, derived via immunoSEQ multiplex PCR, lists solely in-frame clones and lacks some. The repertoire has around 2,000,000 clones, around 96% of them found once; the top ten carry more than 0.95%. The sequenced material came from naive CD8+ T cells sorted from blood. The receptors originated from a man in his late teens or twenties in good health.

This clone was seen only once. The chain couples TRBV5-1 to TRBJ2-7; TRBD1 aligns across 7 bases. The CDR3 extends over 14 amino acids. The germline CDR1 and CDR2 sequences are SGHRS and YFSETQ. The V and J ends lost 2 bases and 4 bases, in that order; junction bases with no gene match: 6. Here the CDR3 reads CASSLGTEIYEQYF. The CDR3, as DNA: TGCGCCAGCAGCTTAGGGACAGAAATTTACGAGCAGTACTTC.

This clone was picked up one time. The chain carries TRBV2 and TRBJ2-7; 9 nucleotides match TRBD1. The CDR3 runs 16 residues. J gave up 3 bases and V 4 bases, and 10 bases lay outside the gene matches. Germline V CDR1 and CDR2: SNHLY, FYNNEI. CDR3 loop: CASSAGTGTRFYEQYF. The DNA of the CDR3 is TGTGCCAGCAGTGCCGGGACAGGGACGAGATTCTACGAGCAGTACTTC. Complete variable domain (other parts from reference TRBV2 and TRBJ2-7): EPEVTQTPSHQVTQMGQEVILRCVPISNHLYFYWYRQILGQKVEFLVSFYNNEISEKSEIFDDQFSVERPDGSNFTLKIRSTKLEDSAMYFCASSAGTGTRFYEQYFGPGTRLTVT.

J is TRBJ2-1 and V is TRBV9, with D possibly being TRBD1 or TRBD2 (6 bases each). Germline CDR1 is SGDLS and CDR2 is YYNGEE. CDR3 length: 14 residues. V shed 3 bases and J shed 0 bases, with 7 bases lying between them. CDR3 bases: TGTGCCAGCAGCGGGGGGGCCTCCTACAATGAGCAGTTCTTC. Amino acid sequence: CASSGGASYNEQFF.

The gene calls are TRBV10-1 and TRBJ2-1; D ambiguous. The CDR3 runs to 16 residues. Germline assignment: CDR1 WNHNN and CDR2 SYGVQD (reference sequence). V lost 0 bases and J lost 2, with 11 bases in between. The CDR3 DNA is TGCGCCAGCAGTGAGTCGTTGGTGGGTCCCTACAATGAGCAGTTCTTC. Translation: CASSESLVGPYNEQFF.

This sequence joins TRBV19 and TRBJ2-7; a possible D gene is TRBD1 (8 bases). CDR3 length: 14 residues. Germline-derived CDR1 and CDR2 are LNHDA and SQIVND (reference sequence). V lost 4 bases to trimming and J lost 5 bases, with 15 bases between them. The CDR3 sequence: CASSTRTGRDEQYF. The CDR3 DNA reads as TGTGCCAGTAGTACGAGGACAGGGAGGGACGAGCAGTACTTC.

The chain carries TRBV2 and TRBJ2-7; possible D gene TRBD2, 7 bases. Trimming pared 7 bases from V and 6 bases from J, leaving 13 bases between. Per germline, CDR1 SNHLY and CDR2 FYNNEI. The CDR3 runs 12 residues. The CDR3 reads CASTGGPIEQYF. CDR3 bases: TGTGCCAGCACCGGGGGGCCGATCGAGCAGTACTTC.

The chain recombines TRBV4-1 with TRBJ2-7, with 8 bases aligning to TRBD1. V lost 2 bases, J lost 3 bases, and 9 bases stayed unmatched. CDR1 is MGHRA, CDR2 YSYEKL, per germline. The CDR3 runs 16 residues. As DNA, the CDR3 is TGCGCCAGCAGCCAAAAGGTGACAGGGGAGAACTACGAGCAGTACTTC. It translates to CASSQKVTGENYEQYF.

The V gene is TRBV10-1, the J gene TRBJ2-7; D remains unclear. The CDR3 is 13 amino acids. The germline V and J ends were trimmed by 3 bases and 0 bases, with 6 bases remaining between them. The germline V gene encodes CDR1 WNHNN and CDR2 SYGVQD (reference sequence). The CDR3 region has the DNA TGCGCCAGCAGTGATCAGGCCTCCTACGAGCAGTACTTC. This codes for CASSDQASYEQYF.

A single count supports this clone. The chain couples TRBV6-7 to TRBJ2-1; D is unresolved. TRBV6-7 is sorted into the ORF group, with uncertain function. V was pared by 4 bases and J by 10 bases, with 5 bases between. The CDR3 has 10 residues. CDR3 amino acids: CASSWAEQFF. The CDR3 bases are TGTGCCAGCAGTTGGGCGGAGCAGTTCTTC.

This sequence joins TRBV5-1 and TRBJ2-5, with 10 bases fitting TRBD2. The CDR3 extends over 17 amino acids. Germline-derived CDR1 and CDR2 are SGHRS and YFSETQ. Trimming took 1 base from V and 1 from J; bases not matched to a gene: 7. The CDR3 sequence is CASSLSASGGVQETQYF. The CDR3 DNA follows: TGCGCCAGCAGCTTGTCAGCTAGCGGGGGCGTCCAAGAGACCCAGTACTTC. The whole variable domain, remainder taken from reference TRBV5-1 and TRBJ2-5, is KAGVTQTPRYLIKTRGQQVTLSCSPISGHRSVSWYQQTPGQGLQFLFEYFSETQRNKGNFPGRFSGRQFSNSRSEMNVSTLELGDSALYLCASSLSASGGVQETQYFGPGTRLLVL.